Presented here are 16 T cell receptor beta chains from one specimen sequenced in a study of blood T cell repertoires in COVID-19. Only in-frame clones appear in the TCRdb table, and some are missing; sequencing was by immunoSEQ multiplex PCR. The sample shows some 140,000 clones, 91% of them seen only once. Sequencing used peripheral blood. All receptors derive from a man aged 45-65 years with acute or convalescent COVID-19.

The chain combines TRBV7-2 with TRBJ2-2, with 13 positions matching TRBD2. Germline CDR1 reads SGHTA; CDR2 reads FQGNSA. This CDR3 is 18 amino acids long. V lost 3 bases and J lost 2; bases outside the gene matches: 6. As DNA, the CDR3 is TGTGCCAGCAGCTTGGACCGGACTAGCGGGAGTAACACCGGGGAGCTGTTTTTT. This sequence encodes CASSLDRTSGSNTGELFF.

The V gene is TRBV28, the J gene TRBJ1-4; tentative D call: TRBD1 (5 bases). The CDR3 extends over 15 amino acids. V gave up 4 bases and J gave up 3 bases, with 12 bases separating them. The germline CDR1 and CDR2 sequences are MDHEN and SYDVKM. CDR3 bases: TGTGCCAGCAGTTCAAGGGGTTTGGCTAATGAAAAACTGTTTTTT. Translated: CASSSRGLANEKLFF.

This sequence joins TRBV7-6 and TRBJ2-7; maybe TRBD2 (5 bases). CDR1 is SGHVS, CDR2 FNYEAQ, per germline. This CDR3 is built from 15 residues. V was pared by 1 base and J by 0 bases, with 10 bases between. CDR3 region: CASSLDTGFSYEQYF. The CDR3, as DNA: TGTGCCAGCAGCTTAGATACGGGATTCTCCTACGAGCAGTACTTC.

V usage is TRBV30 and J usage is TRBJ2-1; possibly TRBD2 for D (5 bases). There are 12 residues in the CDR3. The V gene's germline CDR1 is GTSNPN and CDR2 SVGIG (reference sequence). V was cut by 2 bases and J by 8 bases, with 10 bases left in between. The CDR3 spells CAWSSLGDEQFF. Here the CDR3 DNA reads TGTGCCTGGAGTTCCCTCGGGGATGAGCAGTTCTTC.

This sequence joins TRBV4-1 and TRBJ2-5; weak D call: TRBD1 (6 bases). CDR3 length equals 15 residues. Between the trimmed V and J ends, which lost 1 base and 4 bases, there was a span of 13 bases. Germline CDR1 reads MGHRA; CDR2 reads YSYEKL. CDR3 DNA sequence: TGCGCCAGCAGCCAAGTGCGGGCAGGGGCAGAGACCCAGTACTTC. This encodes CASSQVRAGAETQYF.

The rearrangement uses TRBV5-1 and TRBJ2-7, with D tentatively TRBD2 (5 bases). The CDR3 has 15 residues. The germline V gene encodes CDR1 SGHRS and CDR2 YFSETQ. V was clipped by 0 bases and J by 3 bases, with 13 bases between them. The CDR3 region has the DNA TGCGCCAGCAGCTTGGGGACTTCCGACCACTACGAGCAGTACGTC. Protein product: CASSLGTSDHYEQYV.

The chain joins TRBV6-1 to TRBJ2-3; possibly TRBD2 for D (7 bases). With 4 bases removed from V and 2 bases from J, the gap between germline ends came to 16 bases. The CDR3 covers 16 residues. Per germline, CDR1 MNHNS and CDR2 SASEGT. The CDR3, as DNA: TGTGCCAGCAGTGGAGGGGGGGCAGCTTTCACAGATACGCAGTATTTT. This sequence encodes CASSGGGAAFTDTQYF.

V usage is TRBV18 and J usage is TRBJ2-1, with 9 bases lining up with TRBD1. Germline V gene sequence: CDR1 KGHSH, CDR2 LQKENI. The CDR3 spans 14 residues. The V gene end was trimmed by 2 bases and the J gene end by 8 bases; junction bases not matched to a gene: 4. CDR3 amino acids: CASSPGQGIHEQFF. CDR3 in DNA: TGTGCCAGCTCACCAGGACAGGGGATCCATGAGCAGTTCTTC.

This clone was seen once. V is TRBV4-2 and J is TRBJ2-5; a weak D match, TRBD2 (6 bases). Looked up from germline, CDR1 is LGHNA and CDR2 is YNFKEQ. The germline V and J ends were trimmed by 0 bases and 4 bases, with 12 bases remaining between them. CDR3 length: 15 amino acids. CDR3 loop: CASSQEWRGRETQYF. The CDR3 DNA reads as TGTGCCAGCAGCCAAGAGTGGAGGGGCCGAGAGACCCAGTACTTC.

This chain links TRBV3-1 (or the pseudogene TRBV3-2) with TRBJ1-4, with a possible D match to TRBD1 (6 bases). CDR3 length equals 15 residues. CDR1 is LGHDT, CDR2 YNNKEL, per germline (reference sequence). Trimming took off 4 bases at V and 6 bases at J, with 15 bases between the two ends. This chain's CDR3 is CASSPSEKGDEKLFF. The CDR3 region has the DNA TGTGCCAGCAGCCCCTCGGAGAAGGGGGATGAAAAACTGTTTTTT.

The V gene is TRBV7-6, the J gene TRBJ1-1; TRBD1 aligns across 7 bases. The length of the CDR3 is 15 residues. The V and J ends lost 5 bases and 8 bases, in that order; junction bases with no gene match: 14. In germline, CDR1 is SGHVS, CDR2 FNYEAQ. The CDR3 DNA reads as TGTGCCAGCAGCCGTGAACTAGGGACAGAAAAAGAAGCTTTCTTT. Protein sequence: CASSRELGTEKEAFF. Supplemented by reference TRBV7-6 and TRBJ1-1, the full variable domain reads GAGVSQSPRYKVTKRGQDVALRCDPISGHVSLYWYRQALGQGPEFLTYFNYEAQQDKSGLPNDRFSAERPEGSISTLTIQRTEQRDSAMYRCASSRELGTEKEAFFGQGTRLTVV.

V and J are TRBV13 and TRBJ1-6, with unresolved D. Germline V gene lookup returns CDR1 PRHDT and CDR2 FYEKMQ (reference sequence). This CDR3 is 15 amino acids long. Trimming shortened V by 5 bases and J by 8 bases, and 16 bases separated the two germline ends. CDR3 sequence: CASSKRESTHSPLHF. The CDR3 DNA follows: TGTGCCAGCAGCAAGAGGGAAAGCACCCATTCACCCCTCCACTTT.

CDR3 residues: CASSYSGADTDTQYF. CDR3 nucleotide sequence: TGTGCCAGCAGTTACTCGGGGGCAGACACAGATACGCAGTATTTT. The chain couples TRBV6-5 to TRBJ2-3; TRBD1 might be the D (6 bases). The CDR3 is 15 residues long. Trimming removed 0 bases from V and 2 bases from J, with 9 bases in between. Germline V gives CDR1 MNHEY, CDR2 SVGAGI.

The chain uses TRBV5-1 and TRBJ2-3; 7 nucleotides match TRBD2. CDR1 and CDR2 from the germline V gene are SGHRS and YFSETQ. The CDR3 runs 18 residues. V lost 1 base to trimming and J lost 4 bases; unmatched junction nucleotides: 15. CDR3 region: CASSLIFAGALGSDTQYF. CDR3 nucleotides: TGCGCCAGCAGCTTGATTTTTGCGGGAGCTTTAGGGTCAGATACGCAGTATTTT.

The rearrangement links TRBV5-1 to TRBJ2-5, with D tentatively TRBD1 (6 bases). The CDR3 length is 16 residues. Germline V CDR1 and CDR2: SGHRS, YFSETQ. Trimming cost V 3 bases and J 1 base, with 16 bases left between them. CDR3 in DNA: TGCGCCAGCAGCTACCTTTCTCCAGGGGTCCAAGAGACCCAGTACTTC. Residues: CASSYLSPGVQETQYF.

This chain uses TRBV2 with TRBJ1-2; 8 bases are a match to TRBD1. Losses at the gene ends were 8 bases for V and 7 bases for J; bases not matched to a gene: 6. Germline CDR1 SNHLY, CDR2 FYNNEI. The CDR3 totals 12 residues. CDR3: CASDGQGFGYTF. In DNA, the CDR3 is TGTGCCAGCGACGGACAGGGTTTTGGCTACACCTTC.